This T cell receptor beta chain was recorded in a study of CD8 T cells in ankylosing spondylitis. Germline V lookup: CDR1 LGHDT, CDR2 YNNKEL (reference sequence). This CDR3 is 15 amino acids long. The V segment lost 3 bases and the J segment 7 bases; nucleotides outside the gene matches: 10. Quantitative 5'-RACE with molecular barcodes produced the TCR beta libraries. TCRdb called the 5' RACE reads again in MiXCR, with one record for every CDR3 protein. The data hold 84,000 or so distinct CDR3 sequences, with around 30% observed a single time. The source material was blood, either unsorted or a sorted T cell fraction (not recorded which). The clonotype was recovered from a male donor with ankylosing spondylitis or in good health (not recorded which). The chain employs TRBV3-1 and TRBJ2-3; 7 bases fit TRBD2. CDR3 protein: CASSHTRGDVNTQYF. The DNA for the CDR3 is TGTGCCAGCAGCCACACCCGGGGGGACGTTAATACGCAGTATTTT.